The clone carrying this T cell receptor (gamma chain) was observed at least ten times. A read error likely explains why the TCRdb protein, taken from a much larger clone, differs from this DNA's translation at residue 7; the protein shown is translated from the DNA. Gammadelta T cells were flow-sorted from PBMC into Vgamma9/Vdelta2+ and Vdelta2-negative populations for bulk analysis. The data originate from a study of γδ T cells in repeated Plasmodium falciparum infection. In the study overall: Over about 600 days, donors received four mosquito-bite P. falciparum NF54 infections.

TCRdb redid clone calling on the multiplex PCR reads using CATT. The sample carries 25,000 to 35,000 gamma-chain clones, approximately 1.4% recorded once. CDR1 is GITISATS and CDR2 is ISYDGTV in the germline V gene (reference sequence). The V and J ends lost 2 bases and 4 bases, in that order; junction bases with no gene match: 5. This CDR3 is 13 amino acids long. The V gene is TRGV9, the J gene TRGJ1 or TRGJ2. The J gene was not available in TCRdb and was assigned here by matching the DNA to germline segments. The receptor's source is a pool of human donors (malaria-infected and uninfected, not separated). The material sequenced was gamma-delta T cells from blood. This chain's CDR3 is CALWEEVYYKKLF. The DNA of the CDR3 is TGTGCCTTGTGGGAGGAGGTCTATTATAAGAAACTCTTT.